This paragraph reports one T cell receptor beta chain. Its antigen remains unknown. This entry comes from a study of T-cell memory formation after mild COVID-19. Study-level information: Largely, the TCR clusters proved donor specific.

CDR3 length equals 14 residues. V lost 7 bases, J lost 4 bases, and 8 bases stayed unmatched. Germline CDR1 and CDR2: DFQATT and SNEGSKA (reference sequence). Broader study findings: Clones that contracted from day 15 to 85 had balanced CD4/CD8; later expanders were CD4+ biased.

Using constant-segment primers, 5'RACE produced TCR alpha and TCR beta cDNA libraries carrying sample barcodes and UMIs. TCRdb used MiXCR to reprocess the 5' RACE reads, holding one entry per CDR3 protein. The profile covers around 500,000 distinct CDR3 sequences, with roughly 18% appearing a single time and around 12% taken by the ten largest. This TCR was sampled from an adult woman who had mild COVID-19 (a few samples of this study predate the infection). Cell type and time point are not known. The J gene is TRBJ2-7, the V gene TRBV20-1; 12 nucleotides match TRBD2. The sequenced sample was PBMCs or a T cell subset sorted from them (not recorded which). CDR3 loop: CSVKLTSGGYEQYF. CDR3 nucleotide sequence: TGCAGTGTTAAACTGACTAGCGGGGGATACGAGCAGTACTTC.